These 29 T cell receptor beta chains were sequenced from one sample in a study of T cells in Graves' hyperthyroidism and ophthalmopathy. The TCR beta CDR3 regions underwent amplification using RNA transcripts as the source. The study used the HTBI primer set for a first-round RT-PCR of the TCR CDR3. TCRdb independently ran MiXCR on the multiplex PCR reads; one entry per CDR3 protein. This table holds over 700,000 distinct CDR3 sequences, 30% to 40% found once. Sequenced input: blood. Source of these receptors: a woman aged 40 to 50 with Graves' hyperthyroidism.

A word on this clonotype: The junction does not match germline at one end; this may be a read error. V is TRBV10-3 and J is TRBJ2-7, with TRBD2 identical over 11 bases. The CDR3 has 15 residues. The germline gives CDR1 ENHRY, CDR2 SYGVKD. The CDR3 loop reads CASSGGLAASHEQYF. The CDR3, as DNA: TGTGCCAGCAGTGGGGGACTAGCGGCTTCCCACGAGCAGTACTTC.

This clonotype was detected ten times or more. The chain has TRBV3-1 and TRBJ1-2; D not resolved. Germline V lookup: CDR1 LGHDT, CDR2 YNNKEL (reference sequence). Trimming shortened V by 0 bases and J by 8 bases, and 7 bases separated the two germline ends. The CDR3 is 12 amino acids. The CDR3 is CASSQERVGYTF. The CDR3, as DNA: TGTGCCAGCAGCCAAGAGAGGGTCGGCTACACCTTC.

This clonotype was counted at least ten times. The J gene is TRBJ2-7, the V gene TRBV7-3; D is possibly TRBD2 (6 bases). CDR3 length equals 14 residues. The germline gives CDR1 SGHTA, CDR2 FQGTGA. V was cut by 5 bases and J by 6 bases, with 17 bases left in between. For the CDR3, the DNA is TGTGCCAGCAGCCCACATAGTGAGGGAGGCGAGCAGTACTTC. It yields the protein CASSPHSEGGEQYF.

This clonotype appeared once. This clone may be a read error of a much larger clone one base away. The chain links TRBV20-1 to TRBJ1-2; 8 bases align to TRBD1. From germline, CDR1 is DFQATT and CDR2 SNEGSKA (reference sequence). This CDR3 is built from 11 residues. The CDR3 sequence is CRTGTGYGHTF. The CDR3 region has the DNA TGCAGAACCGGGACAGGCTATGGCCACACCTTC.

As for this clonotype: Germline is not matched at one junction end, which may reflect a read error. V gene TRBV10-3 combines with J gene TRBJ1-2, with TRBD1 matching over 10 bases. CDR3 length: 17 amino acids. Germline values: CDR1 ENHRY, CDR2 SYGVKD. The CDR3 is CASSYSKMGQGSYGYTF. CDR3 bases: TGTGCCAGCAGTTACTCGAAGATGGGACAGGGGTCCTATGGCTACACCTTC.

The CDR3 region has the DNA TGTGCCAGCAGCCCAGACGCCGGGTATAATGAAAAACTGTTTTTT. Protein: CASSPDAGYNEKLFF. V is TRBV7-9 and J is TRBJ1-4; D gene ambiguous. Trimming took off 5 bases at V and 4 bases at J, with 14 bases between the two ends. CDR1 and CDR2 (germline): SEHNR, FQNEAQ (reference sequence). The length of the CDR3 is 15 residues.

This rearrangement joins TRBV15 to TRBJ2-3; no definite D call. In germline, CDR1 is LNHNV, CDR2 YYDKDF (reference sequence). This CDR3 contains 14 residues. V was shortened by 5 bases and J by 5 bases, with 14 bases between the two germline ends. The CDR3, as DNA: TGTGCCACCAGCGCGACCACGAGACAAGATACGCAGTATTTT. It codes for CATSATTRQDTQYF.

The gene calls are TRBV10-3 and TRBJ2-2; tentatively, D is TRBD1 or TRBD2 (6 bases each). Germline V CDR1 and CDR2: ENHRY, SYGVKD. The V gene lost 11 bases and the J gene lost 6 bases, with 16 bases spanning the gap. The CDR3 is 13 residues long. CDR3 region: CALGPGAAGELFF. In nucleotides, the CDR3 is TGTGCCCTAGGTCCGGGGGCGGCCGGGGAGCTGTTTTTT.

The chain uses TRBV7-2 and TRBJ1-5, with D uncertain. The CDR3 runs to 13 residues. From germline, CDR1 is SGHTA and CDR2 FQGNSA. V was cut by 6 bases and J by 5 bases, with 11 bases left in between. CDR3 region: CASRTQEDQPQHF. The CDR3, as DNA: TGTGCCAGCAGAACTCAGGAGGATCAGCCCCAGCATTTT.

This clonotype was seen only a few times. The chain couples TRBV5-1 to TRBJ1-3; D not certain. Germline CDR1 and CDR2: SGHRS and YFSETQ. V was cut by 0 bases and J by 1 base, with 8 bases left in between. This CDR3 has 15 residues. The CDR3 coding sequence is TGCGCCAGCAGCTTGGCAGCTGCTTCTGGAAACACCATATATTTT. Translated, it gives CASSLAAASGNTIYF.

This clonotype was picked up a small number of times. The CDR3 protein is CASSPRPLGQGAVLSYEQYF. The CDR3 DNA reads TGTGCCAGCTCACCACGCCCGCTGGGACAGGGGGCCGTACTCTCCTACGAGCAGTACTTC. The chain links TRBV13 to TRBJ2-7, with TRBD1 matching 12 bases. The V segment lost 8 bases and the J segment 0 bases; nucleotides outside the gene matches: 20. The CDR3 is 20 amino acids. From germline, CDR1 is PRHDT and CDR2 FYEKMQ (reference sequence).

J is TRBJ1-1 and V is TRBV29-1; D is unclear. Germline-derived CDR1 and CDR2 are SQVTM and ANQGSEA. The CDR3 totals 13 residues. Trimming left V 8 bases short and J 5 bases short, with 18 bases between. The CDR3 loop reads CSLGRPLGTEAFF. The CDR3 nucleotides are TGCAGCTTAGGACGGCCCCTGGGAACTGAAGCTTTCTTT.

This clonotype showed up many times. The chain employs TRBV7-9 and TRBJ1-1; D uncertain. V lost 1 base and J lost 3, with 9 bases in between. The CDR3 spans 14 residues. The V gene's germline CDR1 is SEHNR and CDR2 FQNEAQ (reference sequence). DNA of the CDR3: TGTGCCAGCAGCTTAGGACCTAGGGACACTGAAGCTTTCTTT. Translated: CASSLGPRDTEAFF. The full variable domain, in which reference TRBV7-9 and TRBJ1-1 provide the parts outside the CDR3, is DTGVSQNPRHKITKRGQNVTFRCDPISEHNRLYWYRQTLGQGPEFLTYFQNEAQLEKSRLLSDRFSAERPKGSFSTLEIQRTEQGDSAMYLCASSLGPRDTEAFFGQGTRLTVV.

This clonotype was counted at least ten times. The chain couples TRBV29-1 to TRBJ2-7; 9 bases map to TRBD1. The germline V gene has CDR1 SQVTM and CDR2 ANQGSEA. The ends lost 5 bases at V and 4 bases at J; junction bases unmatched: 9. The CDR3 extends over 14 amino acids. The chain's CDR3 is CSVKPGQGGYEQYF. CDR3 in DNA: TGCAGCGTTAAACCGGGACAGGGAGGGTACGAGCAGTACTTC.

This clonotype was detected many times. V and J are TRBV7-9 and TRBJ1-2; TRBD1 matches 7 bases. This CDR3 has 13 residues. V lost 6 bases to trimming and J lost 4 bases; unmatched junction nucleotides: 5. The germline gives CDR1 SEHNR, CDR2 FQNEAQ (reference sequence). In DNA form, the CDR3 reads TGTGCCAGCAGTGTCCGGACAGGCTATGGCTACACCTTC. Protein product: CASSVRTGYGYTF.

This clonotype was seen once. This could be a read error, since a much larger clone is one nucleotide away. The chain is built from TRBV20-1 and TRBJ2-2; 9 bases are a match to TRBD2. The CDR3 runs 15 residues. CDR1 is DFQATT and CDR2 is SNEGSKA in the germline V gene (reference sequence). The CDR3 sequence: CRATRAGLAFGELFF. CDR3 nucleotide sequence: TGCAGGGCTACACGTGCTGGACTAGCGTTCGGGGAGCTGTTTTTT.

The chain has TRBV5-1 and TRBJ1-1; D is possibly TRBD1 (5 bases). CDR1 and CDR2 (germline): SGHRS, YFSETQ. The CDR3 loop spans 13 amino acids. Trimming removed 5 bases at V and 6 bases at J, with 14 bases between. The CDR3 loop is CASRSGNFAEAFF. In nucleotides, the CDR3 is TGCGCCAGCAGGTCAGGGAATTTCGCTGAAGCTTTCTTT.

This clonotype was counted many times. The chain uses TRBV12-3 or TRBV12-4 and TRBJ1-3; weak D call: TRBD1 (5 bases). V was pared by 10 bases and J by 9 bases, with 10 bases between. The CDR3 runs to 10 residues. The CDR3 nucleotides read TGTGCCATTCAGAGGGGCACCATATATTTT. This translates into CAIQRGTIYF.

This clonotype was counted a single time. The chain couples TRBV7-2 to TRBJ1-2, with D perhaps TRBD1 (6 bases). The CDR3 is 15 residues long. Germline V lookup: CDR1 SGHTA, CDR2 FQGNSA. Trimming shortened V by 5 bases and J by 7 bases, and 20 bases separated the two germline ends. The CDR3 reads CASSISTGGYGGYTF. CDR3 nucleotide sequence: TGTGCCAGCAGCATCTCAACTGGGGGCTACGGTGGCTACACCTTC.

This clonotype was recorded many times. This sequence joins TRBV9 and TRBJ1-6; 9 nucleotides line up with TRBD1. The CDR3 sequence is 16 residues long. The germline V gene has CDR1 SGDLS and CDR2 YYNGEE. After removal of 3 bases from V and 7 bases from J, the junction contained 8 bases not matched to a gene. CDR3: CASSATTGQGNSPLHF. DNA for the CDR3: TGTGCCAGCAGCGCGACTACTGGACAGGGGAATTCACCCCTCCACTTT.

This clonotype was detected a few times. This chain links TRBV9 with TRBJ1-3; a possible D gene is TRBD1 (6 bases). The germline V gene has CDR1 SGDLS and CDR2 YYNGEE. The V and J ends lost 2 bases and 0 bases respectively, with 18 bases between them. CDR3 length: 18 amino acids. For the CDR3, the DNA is TGTGCCAGCAGCGTCGGCCTAACGGGACAAGACTCTGGAAACACCATATATTTT. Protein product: CASSVGLTGQDSGNTIYF.

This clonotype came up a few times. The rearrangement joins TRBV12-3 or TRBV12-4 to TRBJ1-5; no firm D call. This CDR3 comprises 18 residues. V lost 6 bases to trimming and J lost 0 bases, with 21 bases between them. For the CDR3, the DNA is TGTGCCAGCAGCAAGACCTCGGGGTTTCATTATAGCAATCAGCCCCAGCATTTT. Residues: CASSKTSGFHYSNQPQHF.

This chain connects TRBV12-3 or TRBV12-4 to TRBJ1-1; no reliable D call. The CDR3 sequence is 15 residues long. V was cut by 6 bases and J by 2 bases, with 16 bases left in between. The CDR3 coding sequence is TGTGCCAGCAGCCAATACCATCACCAAAACACTGAAGCTTTCTTT. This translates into CASSQYHHQNTEAFF.

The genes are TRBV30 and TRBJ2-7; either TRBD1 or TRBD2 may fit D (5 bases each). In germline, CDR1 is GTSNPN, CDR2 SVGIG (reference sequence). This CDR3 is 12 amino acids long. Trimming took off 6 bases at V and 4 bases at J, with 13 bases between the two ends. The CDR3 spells CACVGERYEQYF. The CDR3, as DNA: TGTGCCTGCGTAGGGGAGAGGTACGAGCAGTACTTC.

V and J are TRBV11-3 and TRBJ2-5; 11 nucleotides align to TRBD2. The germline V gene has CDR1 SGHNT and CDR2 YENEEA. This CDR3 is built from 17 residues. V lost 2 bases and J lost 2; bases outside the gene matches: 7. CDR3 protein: CASSLQTSGALQETQYF. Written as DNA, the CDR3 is TGTGCCAGCAGCTTACAGACTAGCGGGGCCCTACAAGAGACCCAGTACTTC.

The CDR3 reads CASSIKPPTGGNNYGYTF. Here the CDR3 DNA reads TGTGCCAGCAGTATAAAGCCTCCCACAGGGGGAAATAACTATGGCTACACCTTC. The V gene is TRBV27, the J gene TRBJ1-2; 8 bases align to TRBD1. From germline, CDR1 is MNHEY and CDR2 SMNVEV (reference sequence). The CDR3 runs 18 residues. J lost 1 base, V lost 5 bases, and 15 bases had no gene match.

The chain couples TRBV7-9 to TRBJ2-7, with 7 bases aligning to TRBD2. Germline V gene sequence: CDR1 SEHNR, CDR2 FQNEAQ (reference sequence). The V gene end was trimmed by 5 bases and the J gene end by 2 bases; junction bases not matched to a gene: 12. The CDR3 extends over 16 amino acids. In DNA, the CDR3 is TGTGCCAGCAGCCAAGGGTTATCGGGGGGAGCCTACGAGCAGTACTTC. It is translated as CASSQGLSGGAYEQYF.

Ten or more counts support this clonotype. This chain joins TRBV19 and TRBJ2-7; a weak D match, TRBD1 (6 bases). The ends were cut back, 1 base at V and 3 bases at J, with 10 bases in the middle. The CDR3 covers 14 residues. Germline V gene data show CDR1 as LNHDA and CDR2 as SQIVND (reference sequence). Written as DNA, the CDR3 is TGTGCCAGTAGTATAGCTCAGGGGAACTACGAGCAGTACTTC. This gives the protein CASSIAQGNYEQYF.

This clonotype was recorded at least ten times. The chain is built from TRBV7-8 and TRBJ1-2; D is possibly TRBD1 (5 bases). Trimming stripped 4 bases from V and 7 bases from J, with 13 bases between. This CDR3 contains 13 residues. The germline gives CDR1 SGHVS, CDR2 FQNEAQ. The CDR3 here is CASSWDGLSGYTF. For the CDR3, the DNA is TGTGCCAGCAGCTGGGACGGACTAAGTGGCTACACCTTC.